In its sample, the clone carrying this TCR beta chain was seen once. The CDR3 spans 14 residues. The junction had 6 bases not matched to a gene; V was cut back by 5 bases and J by 3 bases. Looked up from germline, CDR1 is DFQATT and CDR2 is SNEGSKA (reference sequence). TCRdb ran MiXCR on the RT-PCR reads and lists one entry per CDR3 protein. The sample contains about 210,000 distinct CDR3 sequences, around two fifths of which appear only once. The data are from a study of patients and donors after allogeneic stem cell transplantation. This chain connects TRBV20-1 to TRBJ1-1; the match to TRBD1 covers 10 bases. This clonotype was sampled from a human donor who was either an allogeneic HSCT recipient or a stem cell or donor lymphocyte infusion donor (not recorded which). It is not recorded whose cells these are; they may come from a transplant donor. Material for sequencing was blood, either unsorted or a sorted T cell fraction (not recorded which). CDR3 coding DNA: TGCAGTGCTCGACAGGGGGCGCGAGACACTGAAGCTTTCTTT. Translated: CSARQGARDTEAFF.